The TCR beta chain under discussion was sequenced for a study of memory CD4+ T cells and cytomegalovirus serostatus. Of note for this clone: Its antigen is not known.

V shed 0 bases and J shed 1 base, with 3 bases lying between them. The CDR3 length is 13 residues. In germline, CDR1 is SGHRS, CDR2 YFSETQ. Sequenced by immunoSEQ multiplex PCR; TCRdb stores in-frame clones only, minus some. The sample includes some 25,000 clones, about 79% of them seen just once. Study-wide results and caveats: Each of 67 CMV-associated TCRbeta sequences occurred in one to five individuals.

Single viable CD3+CD4+CD8-CD45RO+ cells were sorted as the memory CD4+ T cells. Serum IgG to CMV pp150, pp28, p38 and p52 defined serostatus. This clonotype originated in an adult in good health and CMV-seronegative. The chain is built from TRBV5-1 and TRBJ2-3; D call uncertain. Sequencing used memory CD4+ T cells from blood. The DNA for the CDR3 is TGCGCCAGCAGCTTGGGGGGCACAGATACGCAGTATTTT. This encodes CASSLGGTDTQYF. The whole variable domain, filled in from reference TRBV5-1 and TRBJ2-3, reads KAGVTQTPRYLIKTRGQQVTLSCSPISGHRSVSWYQQTPGQGLQFLFEYFSETQRNKGNFPGRFSGRQFSNSRSEMNVSTLELGDSALYLCASSLGGTDTQYFGPGTRLTVL.